One sample yielded the 25 T cell receptor gamma chains listed below, sequenced in a study of Vδ1+ human thymocytes. Study-wide results and limits: Highly polyclonal TRG and TRD repertoires with Gaussian CDR3 length distributions appeared in thymus.

Extracted RNA was reverse transcribed into cDNA. Pooled V-gene forward primers with one constant-region reverse primer generated the CDR3 amplicons by multiplex PCR. TCRdb re-called clones from the multiplex PCR reads via CATT. The sample consists of about 27,000 gamma-chain clones, roughly a fifth of them appearing once. Antigens of these TCRs are unknown. Source material: Vdelta1+ gamma-delta thymocytes from the thymus. Subset: FACS-sorted CD3+ TCRalphabeta- TCRVdelta1+ TCRVdelta2- thymocytes. The receptors were sampled from a boy in the first two years of life who had congenital heart surgery.

This clone was observed a handful of times. The same CDR3 arises from other DNA sequences in this sample as well. J is TRGJ1 or TRGJ2 and V is TRGV5. This CDR3 is 13 amino acids long. CDR1 is VINAFY, CDR2 YDVSNSKD, per germline. The V and J ends lost 3 bases and 1 base, in that order; junction bases with no gene match: 3. CDR3 DNA: TGTGCCACCTGGGACTTAAATTATTATAAGAAACTCTTT. Its protein is CATWDLNYYKKLF.

Details on this clone: This specimen includes other DNA sequences encoding the same CDR3. The chain uses TRGV5 and TRGJP2. The CDR3 is 13 residues long. The germline V gene has CDR1 VINAFY and CDR2 YDVSNSKD. Trimming at V came to 0 bases and at J to 11 bases, leaving 6 bases not matched to a gene. In DNA, the CDR3 is TGTGCCACCTGGGACAGGCCGGGCTGGATCAAGACGTTT. This gives the protein CATWDRPGWIKTF.

This clone is labeled medium-sized. Distinct nucleotide sequences in the sample also encode this CDR3. The chain has TRGV9 and TRGJ1 or TRGJ2. The ends lost 3 bases at V and 3 bases at J; junction bases unmatched: 2. The CDR3 has 12 residues. Germline values: CDR1 GITISATS, CDR2 ISYDGTV (reference sequence). Here the CDR3 DNA reads TGTGCCTTGTGGGAGTCTTATTATAAGAAACTCTTT. It yields the protein CALWESYYKKLF.

Only a few counts were recorded for this clone. The V and J genes are TRGV5 and TRGJ1 or TRGJ2. Germline CDR1 is VINAFY and CDR2 is YDVSNSKD. Trimming at V came to 10 bases and at J to 8 bases, leaving 8 bases not matched to a gene. This CDR3 region has 10 residues. The CDR3 nucleotides read TGTGCCACTCCGACAGATAAGAAACTCTTT. Residues: CATPTDKKLF.

In the case of this clone: A much larger clone sits a single nucleotide away, making a read error possible. This chain joins TRGV4 and TRGJ1 or TRGJ2. From germline, CDR1 is EGSTGY and CDR2 YDSYTSSV. V trimming: 0 bases; J trimming: 3 bases; junction bases outside the gene matches: 5. The CDR3 runs 14 residues. The CDR3 nucleotides read TGTGCCACCTGGGATGGGCCGACTTATTATAAGAAACTCTTT. Protein: CATWDGPTYYKKLF.

This chain links TRGV9 with TRGJP. J lost 7 bases, V lost 0 bases, and 6 bases had no gene match. This CDR3 comprises 17 residues. Per the germline V gene, CDR1 is GITISATS and CDR2 is ISYDGTV (reference sequence). In DNA, the CDR3 is TGTGCCTTGTGGGAGGTGCATATGGAGTTGGGCAAAAAAATCAAGGTATTT. It specifies CALWEVHMELGKKIKVF.

As regards this clone: Within the sample, other DNA sequences also encode this same CDR3. The chain couples TRGV4 to TRGJ1 or TRGJ2. J was trimmed by 11 bases and V by 0 bases; bases with no gene match: 4. Germline V gives CDR1 EGSTGY, CDR2 YDSYTSSV. The CDR3 sequence is 11 residues long. The DNA for the CDR3 is TGTGCCACCTGGGATGGGCCAGAGAAACTCTTT. Translated: CATWDGPEKLF.

This chain connects TRGV3 to TRGJ1 or TRGJ2. With 3 bases clipped from V and 11 bases from J, the junction kept 4 bases outside the gene matches. The CDR3 sequence is 10 residues long. Germline CDR1 and CDR2: VTNTFY and YDVSTARD (reference sequence). This CDR3 is CATWDGEKLF. In nucleotides, the CDR3 is TGTGCCACCTGGGACGGTGAGAAACTCTTT.

The chain recombines TRGV5 with TRGJ1 or TRGJ2. The CDR3 runs to 14 residues. The V gene's germline CDR1 is VINAFY and CDR2 YDVSNSKD. Losses at the gene ends were 1 base for V and 3 bases for J; bases not matched to a gene: 6. CDR3 residues: CATWDRDLYYKKLF. Here the CDR3 DNA reads TGTGCCACCTGGGACAGAGACCTTTATTATAAGAAACTCTTT.

This clone was observed a few times. With a much larger clone just one base away, this may be a read error. The chain links TRGV3 to TRGJ1 or TRGJ2. CDR3 length: 12 amino acids. Per the germline V gene, CDR1 is VTNTFY and CDR2 is YDVSTARD (reference sequence). J gave up 5 bases and V 3 bases, and 4 bases lay outside the gene matches. The DNA for the CDR3 is TGTGCCACCTGGGACGGTCATTATAAGAAACTCTTT. It translates to CATWDGHYKKLF.

Notes on this clone: A single base is all that separates this from a far larger clone, so a read error is likely. This chain links TRGV3 with TRGJ1 or TRGJ2. Germline CDR1 VTNTFY, CDR2 YDVSTARD (reference sequence). CDR3 length: 13 residues. In DNA form, the CDR3 reads TGTGCCACCTGGGACGGGAATAATTATAAGAAACTCTTT. Encoded protein: CATWDGNNYKKLF.

Judged by abundance, this clone is medium-sized. The same CDR3 arises from other DNA sequences in this sample as well. The rearrangement joins TRGV4 to TRGJ1 or TRGJ2. V shed 0 bases, J shed 5 bases, and the junction held 4 bases outside the gene matches. The CDR3 contains 13 residues. CDR1 and CDR2 (germline): EGSTGY, YDSYTSSV. CDR3 region: CATWDGRNYKKLF. CDR3 sequence (DNA): TGTGCCACCTGGGATGGGCGGAATTATAAGAAACTCTTT.

The chain has TRGV5 and TRGJ1 or TRGJ2. This CDR3 is 11 amino acids long. The V segment lost 8 bases and the J segment 1 base; nucleotides outside the gene matches: 2. Germline V gene sequence: CDR1 VINAFY, CDR2 YDVSNSKD. CDR3 amino acids: CATFNYYKKLF. CDR3 sequence (DNA): TGTGCCACCTTTAATTATTATAAGAAACTCTTT.

The chain employs TRGV4 and TRGJP1. J was trimmed by 4 bases and V by 4 bases; bases with no gene match: 6. The CDR3 runs 14 residues. Germline V gives CDR1 EGSTGY, CDR2 YDSYTSSV. DNA for the CDR3: TGTGCCACCTGGGAGGCAGACACTGGTTGGTTCAAGATATTT. This codes for CATWEADTGWFKIF.

This clone was detected a few times. A much larger clone differs by one base, so this may be a read error. Other DNA sequences from this sample encode an identical CDR3 as well. The chain recombines TRGV4 with TRGJ1 or TRGJ2. The CDR3 has 12 amino acids. The germline CDR1 and CDR2 sequences are EGSTGY and YDSYTSSV. J gave up 3 bases and V 4 bases, and 3 bases lay outside the gene matches. The CDR3 region is CATWDCYYKKLF. CDR3 coding DNA: TGTGCCACCTGGGACTGTTATTATAAGAAACTCTTT.

The rearrangement uses TRGV3 and TRGJ1 or TRGJ2. Looked up from germline, CDR1 is VTNTFY and CDR2 is YDVSTARD (reference sequence). This CDR3 is 14 amino acids long. The V and J ends lost 0 bases and 6 bases, in that order; junction bases with no gene match: 8. The CDR3 DNA sequence: TGTGCCACCTGGGACAGGCCTTACACTTATAAGAAACTCTTT. Translated: CATWDRPYTYKKLF.

V usage is TRGV5 and J usage is TRGJP2. The CDR3 has 16 amino acids. Losses at the gene ends were 0 bases for V and 2 bases for J; bases not matched to a gene: 6. Germline CDR1 and CDR2: VINAFY and YDVSNSKD. The CDR3, as DNA: TGTGCCACCTGGGACAGGCTGAAAAGTAGTGATTGGATCAAGACGTTT. The encoded protein is CATWDRLKSSDWIKTF.

The chain carries TRGV9 and TRGJ1 or TRGJ2. CDR3 length: 13 amino acids. V trimming: 2 bases; J trimming: 10 bases; junction bases outside the gene matches: 11. Germline lookup yields CDR1 GITISATS and CDR2 ISYDGTV (reference sequence). CDR3 nucleotide sequence: TGTGCCTTGTGGGAGGCTTTCTCTATAAAGAAACTCTTT. Residues: CALWEAFSIKKLF.

The genes are TRGV2 and TRGJ1 or TRGJ2. The CDR3 totals 13 residues. CDR1 is EGSNGY, CDR2 YDSYNSKV, per germline. V was pared by 0 bases and J by 7 bases, with 6 bases of the junction left unmatched. The CDR3 DNA follows: TGTGCCACCTGGGACGGGCTTTGGTATAAGAAACTCTTT. Translation: CATWDGLWYKKLF.

Concerning this clone itself: A much larger clone lies one base from this, so it may be a read error. This sequence joins TRGV2 and TRGJ1 or TRGJ2. The junction had 2 bases not matched to a gene; V was cut back by 0 bases and J by 6 bases. The CDR3 consists of 12 residues. The germline V gene has CDR1 EGSNGY and CDR2 YDSYNSKV. CDR3: CATWDGTYKKLF. The DNA for the CDR3 is TGTGCCACCTGGGACGGGACTTATAAGAAACTCTTT.

This clone was seen more than once but under ten times. This chain joins TRGV5 and TRGJ1 or TRGJ2. J was trimmed by 9 bases and V by 8 bases; bases with no gene match: 10. The CDR3 covers 11 residues. In germline, CDR1 is VINAFY, CDR2 YDVSNSKD. CDR3 amino acids: CATFSGFKKLF. The CDR3 DNA reads as TGTGCCACCTTTAGCGGATTTAAGAAACTCTTT.

The genes are TRGV3 and TRGJ1 or TRGJ2. The CDR3 loop spans 16 amino acids. Germline CDR1 is VTNTFY and CDR2 is YDVSTARD (reference sequence). With 0 bases clipped from V and 10 bases from J, the junction kept 18 bases outside the gene matches. CDR3 in DNA: TGTGCCACCTGGGACAGGCAATCTCTTATCTCTGAGAAGAAACTCTTT. Encoded protein: CATWDRQSLISEKKLF.

This clone has only one observation. The rearrangement links TRGV4 to TRGJ1 or TRGJ2. Germline CDR1 is EGSTGY and CDR2 is YDSYTSSV. The CDR3 is 17 residues long. After removal of 0 bases from V and 10 bases from J, the junction contained 21 bases not matched to a gene. CDR3 sequence: CATWDGLLEGYISKKLF. CDR3 sequence (DNA): TGTGCCACCTGGGATGGGCTTTTGGAGGGGTACATTTCAAAGAAACTCTTT.

On this clone: At the DNA level, this CDR3 is encoded by other sequences in the same sample as well. The rearrangement links TRGV9 to TRGJ1 or TRGJ2. The ends lost 3 bases at V and 10 bases at J; junction bases unmatched: 6. Germline CDR1 is GITISATS and CDR2 is ISYDGTV (reference sequence). The CDR3 runs 11 residues. CDR3 protein: CALWELGKKLF. CDR3 DNA sequence: TGTGCCTTGTGGGAGCTAGGAAAGAAACTCTTT.

This clone was detected only a few times. The V and J genes are TRGV5 and TRGJ1 or TRGJ2. Germline CDR1 VINAFY, CDR2 YDVSNSKD. Losses at the gene ends were 0 bases for V and 5 bases for J; bases not matched to a gene: 7. The CDR3 sequence is 14 residues long. The CDR3 bases are TGTGCCACCTGGGACAGGCGAGGTCATTATAAGAAACTCTTT. Protein: CATWDRRGHYKKLF.